Reported below is one T cell receptor (beta chain). Thawed unstimulated PBMCs were FACS-sorted by CD3, CD4 and CD8 into two populations. These data come from a study of T cell clones after liver transplantation. Study-wide background: Samples came from ITN030ST, which attempted immunosuppression withdrawal within 2 years of liver transplantation. Timepoints were pre-transplant, pre-withdrawal, and after withdrawal was completed or failed. Until 12-24 months post-transplant, subjects got standard immunosuppression and no induction.

Trimming cost V 1 base and J 6 bases, with 16 bases left between them. Germline loops: CDR1 LNHDA, CDR2 SQIVND (reference sequence). This CDR3 contains 16 residues. TCRdb keeps only in-frame clones here, not all; method: immunoSEQ multiplex PCR. In the table there are approximately 75,000 clones, about 80% of which are singletons. This TCR was recovered from a human patient who received a liver transplant. Certain T cells may be donor cells from the graft. This specimen was CD4+ T cells from blood, taken 12 months after liver transplant. The chain joins TRBV19 to TRBJ1-5; D gene ambiguous. CDR3 bases: TGTGCCAGTAGTATAGGTCCCGTGGTGGCAATTCAGCCCCAGCATTTT. Translated: CASSIGPVVAIQPQHF.